The 23 T cell receptor delta chains below come from one sample, sequenced in a study of γδ T cells in repeated Plasmodium falciparum infection. TCRdb reran clone calling via CATT on the multiplex PCR reads. The table has roughly 90,000 delta-chain clones, roughly 1.4% seen once. Vgamma9/Vdelta2+ and Vdelta2-negative gammadelta T cells were flow-sorted from PBMC for bulk sequencing. Specimen: gamma-delta T cells from blood. The source of these receptors is a pool of human donors (malaria-infected and uninfected, not separated).

This clone was seen a handful of times. One base separates it from a far larger clone, so it is likely a read error. Distinct nucleotide sequences in the sample also encode this CDR3. The V call is TRDV1, the J call TRDJ1, with 8 bases that match TRDD3. TCRdb is silent on the J gene; assignment here came from matching the DNA to germline. Germline V gives CDR1 TSWWSYY, CDR2 QGS. V shed 3 bases, J shed 5 bases, and the junction held 29 bases outside the gene matches. This CDR3 comprises 22 residues. CDR3 nucleotide sequence: TGTGCTCTTGGGGAGGCTACGAGGTGGGGGATTTGCTGCCCGTTGACTGGTGATAAACTCATCTTT. This encodes CALGEATRWGICCPLTGDKLIF.

This clone occurred a few times. The TCRdb protein comes from a much larger clone and disagrees with this DNA's translation at residue 9, likely due to a read error; the protein given here is derived from the DNA. This chain joins TRDV1 and TRDJ1; 13 bases agree with TRDD3. The J gene was missing in TCRdb and was found by matching the end of the DNA to germline. Germline CDR1 is TSWWSYY and CDR2 is QGS. CDR3 length: 21 residues. Losses at the gene ends were 0 bases for V and 3 bases for J; bases not matched to a gene: 16. The CDR3 DNA is TGTGCTCTTGGGGAACTAAAGCTTCCCTGGGACTGGGGGATACGCTCCGATAAACTCATCTTT. Translating it yields CALGELKLPWDWGIRSDKLIF.

Regarding this clone: Translating this DNA gives a protein that differs at residue 8 from the TCRdb one, which belongs to a much larger clone; a read error is likely, and the protein shown is this translation. The V gene is TRDV2, the J gene TRDJ3; the match to TRDD3 covers 10 bases. Matching the DNA to germline supplied the J gene, which TCRdb does not give. The CDR3 totals 21 residues. Germline lookup yields CDR1 GEAIGNYY and CDR2 EKD. The V gene end was trimmed by 0 bases and the J gene end by 2 bases; junction bases not matched to a gene: 12. The CDR3 loop is CACDTGGPLGDRAWDTRQMFF. CDR3 nucleotides: TGTGCCTGTGACACCGGCGGGCCACTGGGGGATCGCGCCTGGGACACCCGACAGATGTTTTTC.

As regards this clone: TCRdb pairs this DNA with a much larger clone's protein that differs at residue 6, likely a read error; the protein shown was translated from the DNA. V usage is TRDV2 and J usage is TRDJ1, with 10 bases identical to TRDD3. Germline matching of the DNA provided the J gene here, since TCRdb leaves it blank. V gave up 3 bases and J gave up 2 bases; unmatched junction bases: 5. The CDR3 spans 15 residues. Germline CDR1 and CDR2: GEAIGNYY and EKD. The CDR3: CACDLRGIRTDKLIF. CDR3 coding DNA: TGTGCCTGTGACCTTCGGGGGATACGTACCGATAAACTCATCTTT.

As to this clone: It is likely a read error: a sequence one base away is far more abundant. Other DNA sequences in this sample translate to the same CDR3. The chain links TRDV1 to TRDJ1; the match to TRDD3 covers 13 bases. The CDR3 runs 29 residues. In germline, CDR1 is TSWWSYY, CDR2 QGS. The CDR3 is CALGDQPPTFLPLPTVLGDTRMSRGKLIF. Here the CDR3 DNA reads TGCGCTCTTGGGGACCAACCACCGACCTTCCTACCTCTACCGACCGTACTGGGGGATACGCGTATGTCCCGCGGTAAACTCATCTTT.

For this clone: A far larger clone is only one base removed, so a read error is likely. This same CDR3 is encoded by further DNA sequences in the sample. CDR3 amino acids: CALGEHVRVLGVSSLTAQLFF. The CDR3 DNA reads TGTGCTCTTGGGGAACATGTACGAGTACTGGGGGTCTCCTCTTTGACAGCGCAACTCTTCTTT. The chain links TRDV1 to TRDJ2, with TRDD3 matching over 8 bases. This CDR3 is built from 21 residues. Per the germline V gene, CDR1 is TSWWSYY and CDR2 is QGS.

This clone turned up a few times. One base separates it from a far larger clone, so it is likely a read error. Other DNA sequences in this specimen translate into the identical CDR3. For the V gene the call is TRDV2; the J gene has no call; TRDD3, the table's D call, was not compared with the DNA. The CDR3 totals 20 residues. Germline CDR1 and CDR2: GEAIGNYY and EKD. CDR3 sequence (DNA): TGTGCCTGTGACACCGGGAAACTGGGGGGAAGCTCCTGGGACACCCGACAGATGTTCTTC. It encodes CACDTGKLGGSSWDTRQMFF.

This clone has a count of ten or more. This chain uses TRDV2 with TRDJ1; 12 nucleotides align to TRDD3. CDR3 length equals 17 residues. Germline V CDR1 and CDR2: GEAIGNYY, EKD. Trimming took 1 base from V and 4 from J; bases not matched to a gene: 9. CDR3 DNA sequence: TGTGCCTGTGACACTCTCCTGGGGGATACGCATCGCGATAAACTCATCTTT. It specifies CACDTLLGDTHRDKLIF.

This clone has a handful of counts. The TCRdb record carries a much larger clone's protein, which differs from this DNA's translation at residue 12; a read error is the likely cause, and the protein listed here is the DNA translation. The chain couples TRDV1 to TRDJ1; TRDD2 agrees at 7 bases. V dropped 1 base and J dropped 1; count of bases not matched to a gene: 21. The V gene's germline CDR1 is TSWWSYY and CDR2 QGS. The CDR3 is 21 residues long. The CDR3 coding sequence is TGTGCTCTTGGGGAACCTATTCCTACCCAGCGGGGTGAAGGTCCCACCGATAAACTCATCTTT. Its translation is CALGEPIPTQRGEGPTDKLIF.

This clone was seen more than once but under ten times. It differs at one base from a far larger clone, so likely a read error. Other DNA sequences in this sample translate to the same CDR3. The rearrangement uses TRDV2 and TRDJ1, with 7 bases identical to TRDD3. TCRdb does not report a J gene; here it was assigned by matching the DNA to germline references. Per the germline V gene, CDR1 is GEAIGNYY and CDR2 is EKD. Trimming removed 4 bases from V and 5 bases from J; junction bases left unmatched: 9. This CDR3 contains 14 residues. The CDR3 DNA reads as TGTGCCTGTGAGCGGATACGCGAGGCTGATAAACTCATCTTT. It translates to CACERIREADKLIF.

This clone showed up just a few times. A read error likely explains why the TCRdb protein, taken from a much larger clone, differs from this DNA's translation at residue 4; the protein shown is translated from the DNA. The chain carries TRDV2 and TRDJ3, with 11 bases aligning to TRDD3. Because TCRdb records no J gene, it was assigned here through a match of the DNA to germline. This CDR3 comprises 20 residues. Germline CDR1 reads GEAIGNYY; CDR2 reads EKD. The CDR3 DNA reads TGTGCCTGTGTCACCACGACTGGGGGATATGTGGCCTGGGACACCCGACAGATGTTTTTC. It encodes CACVTTTGGYVAWDTRQMFF.

As concerns this clone: This DNA's translation differs at residue 11 from TCRdb's protein, which comes from a much larger clone; a read error is likely, and the protein shown is translated from the DNA. The V gene is TRDV1, the J gene TRDJ1; D is possibly TRDD3 (5 bases). TCRdb carries no J gene annotation; the J gene was assigned here by matching the DNA with germline. Per the germline V gene, CDR1 is TSWWSYY and CDR2 is QGS. V shed 2 bases and J shed 0 bases, with 25 bases lying between them. CDR3 length: 20 amino acids. CDR3 loop: CALGESSRYWSPLYTDKLIF. The CDR3 nucleotides are TGTGCTCTTGGGGAATCTTCTCGGTACTGGAGTCCGCTGTACACCGATAAACTCATCTTT.

This clone was counted ten times or more. A read error is likely here: a far larger clone is one base away. Within the sample, other DNA sequences also encode this same CDR3. This chain uses TRDV2 with TRDJ1; 7 bases fit TRDD3. The trim removed 1 base at V and 3 bases at J, leaving 19 bases unmatched. Germline V CDR1 and CDR2: GEAIGNYY, EKD. This CDR3 contains 19 residues. The CDR3 DNA is TGTGCCTGTGACACATTGCGTGGGGGACACCCTTTTGAGCCCGATAAACTCATCTTT. It is translated as CACDTLRGGHPFEPDKLIF.

This clone is medium-sized by share. The chain combines TRDV1 with TRDJ1; D is possibly TRDD3 (7 bases). Germline loops: CDR1 TSWWSYY, CDR2 QGS. Trimming removed 1 base from V and 10 bases from J, with 28 bases in between. The CDR3 sequence is 18 residues long. CDR3 nucleotide sequence: TGTGCTCTTGGGGAACAATGTGAGCATGGCCTTCCGCCTGGGGGACTCATCTTT. This encodes CALGEQCEHGLPPGGLIF.

This clone was recorded at least ten times. The V call is TRDV2, the J call TRDJ1; 8 nucleotides align to TRDD3. With V trimmed by 3 bases and J by 4 bases, 6 bases remained unmatched. The CDR3 loop spans 14 amino acids. Germline CDR1 and CDR2: GEAIGNYY and EKD. CDR3 loop: CACDHLGDDDKLIF. In DNA form, the CDR3 reads TGTGCCTGTGACCACCTGGGGGACGACGATAAACTCATCTTT.

The table lists this clone with a few counts. TCRdb's listed protein matches a much larger clone and diverges from this DNA's translation at residue 5, likely through a read error; the protein shown comes from the DNA. CDR3 in amino acids: CACDPLLGDSHTDKLIF. The DNA for the CDR3 is TGTGCCTGTGACCCTCTACTTGGGGACTCCCACACCGATAAACTCATCTTT. V is TRDV2 and J is TRDJ1; D may be TRDD3 (5 bases). The J gene, missing from TCRdb, was assigned here through DNA to germline matching. The ends were cut back, 3 bases at V and 0 bases at J, with 19 bases in the middle. The CDR3 is made up of 17 amino acids. The germline V gene encodes CDR1 GEAIGNYY and CDR2 EKD.

The J gene is TRDJ1, the V gene TRDV1, with TRDD3 matching over 8 bases. The J gene was missing in TCRdb and was found by matching the end of the DNA to germline. The trim removed 0 bases at V and 1 base at J, leaving 19 bases unmatched. CDR1 TSWWSYY and CDR2 QGS come from the germline V gene. CDR3 size: 21 residues. CDR3 nucleotides: TGTGCTCTTGGGGAACTCCTCTACTTCGAGCCTACTGGGGGTACCACCGATAAACTCATCTTT. It codes for CALGELLYFEPTGGTTDKLIF.

A note on this clone: TCRdb records a much larger clone's protein for this DNA, with a difference at residue 5 that likely arises from a read error; the protein given is the translation of the DNA. The chain employs TRDV2 and TRDJ1; TRDD3 might be the D (6 bases). No J segment appears in TCRdb, so it was assigned here by matching the sequence to germline. The CDR3 is 14 residues long. Germline CDR1 reads GEAIGNYY; CDR2 reads EKD. The V gene lost 3 bases and the J gene lost 8 bases, with 18 bases spanning the gap. The CDR3 spells CACDEVGGHQKLIF. The DNA for the CDR3 is TGTGCCTGTGACGAGGTGGGGGGACATCAAAAACTCATCTTT.

This clone was seen ten or more times. The chain uses TRDV1 and TRDJ1; 9 nucleotides line up with TRDD3. This CDR3 contains 20 residues. Germline trimming cut 0 bases from V and 5 bases from J; bases unmatched to any gene: 19. Germline assignment: CDR1 TSWWSYY and CDR2 QGS. The CDR3: CALGELVVPPGGSLADKLIF. DNA for the CDR3: TGTGCTCTTGGGGAACTAGTAGTGCCCCCTGGGGGATCCCTGGCGGATAAACTCATCTTT.

With regard to this clone: The likely explanation is a read error, given a far larger clone one base away. This sample also contains other DNA sequences that code for the same CDR3. V usage is TRDV2 and J usage is TRDJ1; 9 nucleotides agree with TRDD3. The J gene was not available in TCRdb and was assigned here by matching the DNA to germline segments. This CDR3 region has 16 residues. Germline V gene sequence: CDR1 GEAIGNYY, CDR2 EKD. CDR3 nucleotide sequence: TGTGCCTGCGACACGGGACTGGGGGACCCCACCGATAAACTCATCTTT. Protein product: CACDTGLGDPTDKLIF.

This clone was counted a few times. The protein that TCRdb holds for this DNA derives from a much larger clone and differs from the translated DNA at residue 10, which likely indicates a read error; the protein shown here is translated from the DNA. The DNA for the CDR3 is TGTGCCTGTGACCTTCGGCTTGGGACTGAGGGATGTTTTATCTTT. Translation gives CACDLRLGTEGCFIF. The V gene is TRDV2, but the J gene lacks a call; the table's D call, TRDD3, was not checked against the DNA. CDR3 size: 15 residues. Germline CDR1 GEAIGNYY, CDR2 EKD.

In this sample, this clone turned up a few times. The translation of this DNA and the TCRdb protein of a much larger clone differ at residue 4, probably owing to a read error; the protein shown here is translated from the DNA. The CDR3 sequence: CALWEQSGYWGISSDTDKLIF. Written as DNA, the CDR3 is TGTGCTCTTTGGGAACAATCCGGGTACTGGGGGATCTCCTCTGACACCGATAAACTCATCTTT. The chain joins TRDV1 to TRDJ1; 10 nucleotides align to TRDD3. TCRdb records no J gene; here it was assigned by comparing the DNA to germline. The CDR3 consists of 21 residues. Germline-derived CDR1 and CDR2 are TSWWSYY and QGS.

This clone has just a few counts. This DNA's translation differs at residue 3 from TCRdb's protein, which comes from a much larger clone; a read error is likely, and the protein shown is translated from the DNA. The rearrangement joins TRDV2 to TRDJ1, with 10 bases aligning to TRDD3. The J gene, missing from TCRdb, was assigned here through DNA to germline matching. The CDR3 consists of 16 residues. Germline values: CDR1 GEAIGNYY, CDR2 EKD. This chain's CDR3 is CARDKNTGGYTDKLIF. CDR3 nucleotide sequence: TGTGCCCGTGATAAGAATACTGGGGGATACACCGATAAACTCATCTTT.